This T cell receptor beta chain is drawn from a study of CD8+CD57+ T cells in acquired aplastic anemia. In patients chosen for sequencing, flow cytometry had shown CD8+CD57+ cell expansion. Acquired aplastic anemia of severe grade affected all patients. In its sample, this clonotype was seen many times. The germline V and J ends were trimmed by 0 bases and 1 base, with 7 bases remaining between them. Germline V gene lookup returns CDR1 SGHTS and CDR2 YDEGEE. The CDR3 consists of 14 residues. Genomic DNA, the template, was used for profiling of the TCR beta VDJ and CDR3. TCRdb fed the reads into MiXCR, producing one record per CDR3 protein. The data show about 200,000 distinct CDR3 sequences, under 50% seen once.

The clonotype was recovered from a human donor with aplastic anemia. Sequenced: sorted CD4+, CD8+, or CD8+CD57+ T cells (not recorded which) from PBMCs. This chain links TRBV5-8 with TRBJ1-1, with D possibly being TRBD1 (5 bases). The CDR3: CASSLERGNTEAFF. Here the CDR3 DNA reads TGTGCCAGCAGCTTGGAGAGGGGGAACACTGAAGCTTTCTTT.